The 2 T cell receptor beta chains below all came from one sample that was sequenced in a study of T-cell reconstitution after alpha-beta-depleted transplantation in children. TCRbeta library construction was performed incorporating unique molecular identifiers. Using its own MiXCR run on the PCR reads, TCRdb lists one record per CDR3 protein. This table holds some 600,000 distinct CDR3 sequences, under 15% found once. Sequences were derived from PBMCs, mostly from graft donor cells, sampled 360 days after TCRalphabeta/CD19-depleted stem cell transplant. Source of these receptors: a male patient younger than 18 who had a stem cell transplant for acute myeloid leukemia, so the T cells may come from the graft donor.

This clonotype turned up a few times. The chain has TRBV12-3 or TRBV12-4 and TRBJ2-5; TRBD2 matches 10 bases. Unmatched junction bases numbered 11, after V lost 5 bases and J lost 5 bases. The CDR3 runs to 16 residues. The CDR3 nucleotides are TGTGCCAGCAGTACCCCCGGGACTAGCGTTTGGGAGACCCAGTACTTC. This gives the protein CASSTPGTSVWETQYF.

This clonotype was detected many times. The V and J genes are TRBV18 and TRBJ2-1; 11 bases are a match to TRBD2. This CDR3 is 16 amino acids long. Germline assignment: CDR1 KGHSH and CDR2 LQKENI. Trimming took 4 bases from V and 5 from J; bases not matched to a gene: 7. This CDR3 reads CASSQSSGGLHNEQFF. In DNA form, the CDR3 reads TGTGCCAGCTCACAGTCTAGCGGGGGGCTCCACAATGAGCAGTTCTTC. Full variable domain (rest looked up from reference TRBV18 and TRBJ2-1): NAGVMQNPRHLVRRRGQEARLRCSPMKGHSHVYWYRQLPEEGLKFMVYLQKENIIDESGMPKERFSAEFPKEGPSILRIQQVVRGDSAAYFCASSQSSGGLHNEQFFGPGTRLTVL.